This T cell receptor beta chain was captured in a study of blood T cell repertoires in COVID-19. The V end was cut by 5 bases, the J end by 6 bases, with 13 bases between. The germline V gene has CDR1 SGHAT and CDR2 FQNNGV. This CDR3 region has 13 residues. Measured with immunoSEQ multiplex PCR; TCRdb has only the in-frame clones, and not every one. The data show about 34,000 clones, approximately 85% seen once. The sample taken for sequencing was peripheral blood. The receptor comes from a woman aged 55-70 years with active COVID-19. The chain has TRBV11-2 and TRBJ1-2; tentative D call: TRBD1 (6 bases). CDR3 loop: CASSPRGGNGYTF. The CDR3 DNA reads as TGTGCCAGCAGCCCCCGGGGGGGCAATGGCTACACCTTC. Supplemented by reference TRBV11-2 and TRBJ1-2, the full variable domain reads EAGVAQSPRYKIIEKRQSVAFWCNPISGHATLYWYQQILGQGPKLLIQFQNNGVVDDSQLPKDRFSAERLKGVDSTLKIQPAKLEDSAVYLCASSPRGGNGYTFGSGTRLTVV.